The clone carrying this T cell receptor beta chain has a handful of counts. These data come from a study of OX40 agonist ivuxolimab in advanced cancers. Turning to the study itself: Dose-escalation patients suffered from hepatocellular carcinoma, melanoma, renal cell or head and neck cancer. Three patients got partial responses; one had hepatocellular carcinoma and two had cutaneous melanoma.

Collection of blood occurred at baseline, at cycle 4 day 1, and at cycle 7 day 1. Assay used: immunoSEQ multiplex PCR; TCRdb lists only in-frame clones, some missing. Of roughly 70,000 clones in the sample, roughly nine tenths are singletons; the top ten hold 3% to 4%. The CDR3 totals 13 residues. CDR1 SNHLY and CDR2 FYNNEI come from the germline V gene. Unmatched junction bases numbered 2, after V lost 3 bases and J lost 5 bases. The sample was CD4+ or CD8+ T cells sorted from blood, taken in a trial of the OX40 agonist ivuxolimab. The rearrangement links TRBV2 to TRBJ2-7, with 9 bases fitting TRBD2. The TCR was taken from an adult with an advanced solid tumor such as melanoma, head and neck, liver or kidney cancer. The CDR3 DNA reads TGTGCCAGCAGTGAGCTAGCGGGGAACGAGCAGTACTTC. This translates into CASSELAGNEQYF.